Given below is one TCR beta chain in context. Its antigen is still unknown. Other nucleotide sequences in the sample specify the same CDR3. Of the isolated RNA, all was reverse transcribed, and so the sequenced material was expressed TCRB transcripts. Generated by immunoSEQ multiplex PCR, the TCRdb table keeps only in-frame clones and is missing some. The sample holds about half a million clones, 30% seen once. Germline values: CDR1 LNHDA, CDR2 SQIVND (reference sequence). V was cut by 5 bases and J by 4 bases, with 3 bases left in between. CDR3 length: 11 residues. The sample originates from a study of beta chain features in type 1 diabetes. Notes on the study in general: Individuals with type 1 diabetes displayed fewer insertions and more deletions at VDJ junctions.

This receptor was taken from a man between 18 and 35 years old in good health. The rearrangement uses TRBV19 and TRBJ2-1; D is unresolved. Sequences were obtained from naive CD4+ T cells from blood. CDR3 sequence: CASSAYNEQFF. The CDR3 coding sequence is TGTGCCAGTAGTGCTTACAATGAGCAGTTCTTC.